The 5 T cell receptor beta chains given below trace back to one sample, sequenced in a study of blood T cell repertoires in COVID-19. Generated by immunoSEQ multiplex PCR, the TCRdb table keeps only in-frame clones and is missing some. Of some 85,000 clones in the sample, more than 80% were seen once. Sequencing was done on a sample of peripheral blood. Receptors were obtained from an elderly woman with acute or convalescent COVID-19.

The chain links TRBV12-3 or TRBV12-4 to TRBJ2-2, with TRBD1 as a possible D gene (5 bases). The CDR3 has 13 amino acids. V shed 8 bases and J shed 1 base, with 8 bases lying between them. CDR3 protein: CASGTGNTGELFF. CDR3 bases: TGTGCCAGCGGTACAGGGAACACCGGGGAGCTGTTTTTT.

The rearrangement joins TRBV7-9 to TRBJ2-5, with D tentatively TRBD2 (5 bases). V was clipped by 7 bases and J by 2 bases, with 17 bases between them. The CDR3 is 15 amino acids. Germline V gives CDR1 SEHNR, CDR2 FQNEAQ (reference sequence). As DNA, the CDR3 is TGTGCCAGCACCCGGGCCCTACGGGGTCAAGAGACCCAGTACTTC. This encodes CASTRALRGQETQYF. The complete variable domain, with remaining parts taken from reference TRBV7-9 and TRBJ2-5, reads DTGVSQNPRHKITKRGQNVTFRCDPISEHNRLYWYRQTLGQGPEFLTYFQNEAQLEKSRLLSDRFSAERPKGSFSTLEIQRTEQGDSAMYLCASTRALRGQETQYFGPGTRLLVL.

This sequence joins TRBV5-5 and TRBJ1-1; tentative D call: TRBD1 (5 bases). V lost 1 base and J lost 1, with 8 bases in between. This CDR3 has 14 residues. Germline V CDR1 and CDR2: SGHKS, YYEKEE (reference sequence). The CDR3 DNA is TGTGCCAGCAGCTTGAGGCAGGGGAACACTGAAGCTTTCTTT. Translation gives CASSLRQGNTEAFF.

CDR3 protein: CASSRRQGWSKNIQYF. For the CDR3, the DNA is TGTGCCAGCAGCCGCCGACAGGGTTGGAGCAAAAACATTCAGTACTTC. This chain links TRBV3-1 (or the pseudogene TRBV3-2) with TRBJ2-4, with 7 bases matching TRBD1. The CDR3 extends over 16 amino acids. V gave up 4 bases and J gave up 3 bases; unmatched junction bases: 9. The germline gives CDR1 LGHDT, CDR2 YNNKEL (reference sequence).

The J gene is TRBJ1-1, the V gene TRBV6-8; D remains ambiguous. In germline, CDR1 is MNHGY, CDR2 SAAAGT. V lost 0 bases and J 5 bases, leaving 10 bases between the germline ends. The CDR3 spans 14 residues. CDR3 sequence: CASSYSKAGTEAFF. CDR3 nucleotides: TGTGCCAGCAGTTACTCAAAGGCGGGGACTGAAGCTTTCTTT.